The 29 T cell receptor beta chains presented below share a single source sample, sequenced in a study of T-cell reconstitution after alpha-beta-depleted transplantation in children. Unique molecular identifiers were used in preparing the TCRbeta library. MiXCR, run by TCRdb on the PCR reads, gives a single entry per CDR3 protein. Of fewer than 400,000 distinct CDR3 sequences listed, 20% to 30% were seen once; the top ten hold roughly 11%. The sequenced sample was PBMCs, mostly from graft donor cells, obtained 180 days after TCRalphabeta/CD19-depleted stem cell transplant. All receptors come from a male patient aged 10-17 years who had a stem cell transplant for acute lymphoblastic leukemia, so the T cells may come from the graft donor.

The gene calls are TRBV20-1 and TRBJ2-1, with 8 nucleotides matching TRBD2. Germline V gene data show CDR1 as DFQATT and CDR2 as SNEGSKA (reference sequence). The CDR3 is 13 residues long. With 7 bases clipped from V and 4 bases from J, the junction kept 6 bases outside the gene matches. In DNA form, the CDR3 reads TGCAGTGGGCGGGAGGCGGGGTACAATGAGCAGTTCTTC. Residues: CSGREAGYNEQFF.

This clonotype was observed a single time. The V and J genes are TRBV18 and TRBJ2-3; either TRBD1 or TRBD2 may fit D (5 bases each). Germline values: CDR1 KGHSH, CDR2 LQKENI. V lost 3 bases to trimming and J lost 2 bases, with 15 bases between them. The CDR3 totals 16 residues. The CDR3 coding sequence is TGTGCCAGCTCACCCCTATCTGGGGGAGTCACAGATACGCAGTATTTT. Its protein product is CASSPLSGGVTDTQYF.

This chain joins TRBV7-9 and TRBJ2-2, with 7 bases that match TRBD1. Germline V gene sequence: CDR1 SEHNR, CDR2 FQNEAQ (reference sequence). V lost 5 bases, J lost 7 bases, and 10 bases stayed unmatched. The CDR3 runs to 15 residues. The CDR3 bases are TGTGCCAGCAGCAGAGAACAGGGGCCTCTCGGGGAGCTGTTTTTT. Residues: CASSREQGPLGELFF.

The chain uses TRBV7-2 and TRBJ2-3, with D uncertain. Trimming left V 2 bases short and J 6 bases short, with 12 bases between. This CDR3 region has 14 residues. CDR1 SGHTA and CDR2 FQGNSA come from the germline V gene. The CDR3 nucleotides are TGTGCCAGCAGCTTAAGTCGAGTTACCGATACGCAGTATTTT. It yields the protein CASSLSRVTDTQYF.

The J gene is TRBJ2-1, the V gene TRBV24-1; the D is unclear. Looked up from germline, CDR1 is KGHDR and CDR2 is SFDVKD. V shed 8 bases and J shed 0 bases, with 13 bases lying between them. This CDR3 is 15 amino acids long. Written as DNA, the CDR3 is TGTGCCACCATTGGTAGCACAAGCTCCTACAATGAGCAGTTCTTC. As protein: CATIGSTSSYNEQFF.

The chain carries TRBV20-1 and TRBJ2-2, with D perhaps given as TRBD1 or TRBD2 (5 bases each). The CDR3 consists of 14 residues. Trimming shortened V by 3 bases and J by 0 bases, and 8 bases separated the two germline ends. The germline CDR1 and CDR2 sequences are DFQATT and SNEGSKA (reference sequence). CDR3 amino acids: CSASKGPNTGELFF. The CDR3 DNA reads TGCAGTGCTAGCAAGGGACCGAACACCGGGGAGCTGTTTTTT.

This clonotype was seen a handful of times. The CDR3 coding sequence is TGTGCCAGCAGCACGAGGACTAGCGGGCAGAGCACAGATACGCAGTATTTT. It is translated as CASSTRTSGQSTDTQYF. V gene TRBV7-8 combines with J gene TRBJ2-3; 11 bases line up with TRBD2. CDR3 length: 17 residues. Germline V gene lookup returns CDR1 SGHVS and CDR2 FQNEAQ. Trimming at V came to 5 bases and at J to 0 bases, leaving 7 bases not matched to a gene. Full variable domain (missing parts from reference TRBV7-8 and TRBJ2-3): GAGVSQSPRYKVAKRGQDVALRCDPISGHVSLFWYQQALGQGPEFLTYFQNEAQLDKSGLPSDRFFAERPEGSVSTLKIQRTQQEDSAVYLCASSTRTSGQSTDTQYFGPGTRLTVL.

The chain couples TRBV7-4 to TRBJ1-2; D unresolved. CDR1 and CDR2 (germline): SGHVT, SQSDAQ. This CDR3 comprises 10 residues. Trimming left V 1 base short and J 10 bases short, with 4 bases between. The CDR3 region is CASSLVVYTF. CDR3 DNA sequence: TGTGCCAGCAGCTTAGTTGTCTACACCTTC.

This clonotype was seen a handful of times. This rearrangement joins TRBV5-5 to TRBJ2-4; no clear D gene. The CDR3 is 11 residues long. The V gene lost 4 bases and the J gene lost 10 bases, with 9 bases spanning the gap. Per the germline V gene, CDR1 is SGHKS and CDR2 is YYEKEE (reference sequence). The CDR3 spells CASSVDKIQYF. The CDR3 nucleotides read TGTGCCAGCAGCGTAGACAAGATTCAGTACTTC.

This sequence joins TRBV3-1 and TRBJ2-2; perhaps TRBD1 as D (5 bases). CDR1 is LGHDT, CDR2 YNNKEL, per germline (reference sequence). The CDR3 is 15 residues long. Trimming left V 0 bases short and J 6 bases short, with 11 bases between. Here the CDR3 DNA reads TGTGCCAGCAGCCAAGATCGGAGCAGGGCCGGGGAGCTGTTTTTT. Its protein is CASSQDRSRAGELFF.

The chain joins TRBV20-1 to TRBJ2-5; possibly TRBD2 for D (5 bases). Germline-derived CDR1 and CDR2 are DFQATT and SNEGSKA (reference sequence). V lost 3 bases and J 2 bases, leaving 7 bases between the germline ends. The CDR3 sequence is 12 residues long. As DNA, the CDR3 is TGCAGTGCTAGGAGGGCACAAGAGACCCAGTACTTC. Translating gives CSARRAQETQYF.

V and J are TRBV5-1 and TRBJ2-5; 11 nucleotides align to TRBD2. Trimming took 4 bases from V and 2 from J; bases not matched to a gene: 7. The V gene's germline CDR1 is SGHRS and CDR2 YFSETQ. The length of the CDR3 is 16 residues. The CDR3 nucleotides are TGCGCCAGCAGCATCGGGACTAGCGGAAATCAAGAGACCCAGTACTTC. Protein product: CASSIGTSGNQETQYF.

The chain is built from TRBV11-2 and TRBJ2-1; 8 bases fit TRBD2. This CDR3 has 13 amino acids. Looked up from germline, CDR1 is SGHAT and CDR2 is FQNNGV. Germline trimming cut 0 bases from V and 13 bases from J; bases unmatched to any gene: 5. In nucleotides, the CDR3 is TGTGCCAGCAGCTTAGATCTGCGGGGGGACCAGTTCTTC. Translating gives CASSLDLRGDQFF. Full variable domain (rest looked up from reference TRBV11-2 and TRBJ2-1): EAGVAQSPRYKIIEKRQSVAFWCNPISGHATLYWYQQILGQGPKLLIQFQNNGVVDDSQLPKDRFSAERLKGVDSTLKIQPAKLEDSAVYLCASSLDLRGDQFFGPGTRLTVL.

This clonotype has just a few counts. V gene TRBV6-5 combines with J gene TRBJ1-1; perhaps TRBD1 as D (5 bases). V lost 10 bases and J 3 bases, leaving 12 bases between the germline ends. The germline V gene has CDR1 MNHEY and CDR2 SVGAGI. CDR3 length: 12 residues. This chain's CDR3 is CATSREDTEAFF. CDR3 coding DNA: TGTGCCACCTCCAGGGAGGACACTGAAGCTTTCTTT.

The chain uses TRBV6-5 and TRBJ2-7; the D gene is possibly TRBD1 (6 bases). The germline V and J ends were trimmed by 3 bases and 7 bases, with 19 bases remaining between them. Per the germline V gene, CDR1 is MNHEY and CDR2 is SVGAGI. This CDR3 is built from 15 residues. This CDR3 reads CASSYPVRGIWEQYF. DNA of the CDR3: TGTGCCAGCAGTTATCCGGTCAGGGGAATTTGGGAGCAGTACTTC.

This chain uses TRBV11-2 with TRBJ2-1; D not certain. V was clipped by 5 bases and J by 10 bases, with 12 bases between them. The germline CDR1 and CDR2 sequences are SGHAT and FQNNGV. The CDR3 runs 12 residues. The CDR3 DNA sequence: TGTGCCAGCAGCCACCGTGTGCGCGAGCAGTTCTTC. This sequence encodes CASSHRVREQFF. Full variable domain (rest looked up from reference TRBV11-2 and TRBJ2-1): EAGVAQSPRYKIIEKRQSVAFWCNPISGHATLYWYQQILGQGPKLLIQFQNNGVVDDSQLPKDRFSAERLKGVDSTLKIQPAKLEDSAVYLCASSHRVREQFFGPGTRLTVL.

Here the CDR3 DNA reads TGTGCCAGCAGCGCAACGGAGAGGAACGAGCAGTACTTC. Translating gives CASSATERNEQYF. V is TRBV7-9 and J is TRBJ2-7; D gene uncertain. Germline V gene lookup returns CDR1 SEHNR and CDR2 FQNEAQ (reference sequence). The CDR3 extends over 13 amino acids. The V gene lost 5 bases and the J gene lost 5 bases, with 13 bases spanning the gap.

The CDR3 DNA reads as TGTGCCAGCAGCGCCGCGGTTGGGACTAGCGGGAGAGTGATGACAGATACGCAGTATTTT. This translates into CASSAAVGTSGRVMTDTQYF. The chain links TRBV6-2 or TRBV6-3 to TRBJ2-3; 14 bases fit TRBD2. This CDR3 comprises 20 residues. Per the germline V gene, CDR1 is MNHEY and CDR2 is SVGEGT. J lost 3 bases, V lost 6 bases, and 17 bases had no gene match.

V usage is TRBV3-1 and J usage is TRBJ2-3; TRBD2 aligns across 9 bases. V shed 4 bases and J 5 bases; nucleotides not matched to a gene: 7. The CDR3 length is 15 residues. Germline V lookup: CDR1 LGHDT, CDR2 YNNKEL (reference sequence). The DNA for the CDR3 is TGTGCCAGCAGCCGGGGACTAGCTATGCTAGATACGCAGTATTTT. This translates into CASSRGLAMLDTQYF.

The genes are TRBV7-9 and TRBJ2-2, with 10 bases lining up with TRBD2. The junction had 4 bases not matched to a gene; V was cut back by 5 bases and J by 1 base. The CDR3 loop spans 16 amino acids. Germline V CDR1 and CDR2: SEHNR, FQNEAQ (reference sequence). CDR3 loop: CASSTGLAVNTGELFF. CDR3 nucleotides: TGTGCCAGCAGCACCGGACTAGCGGTGAACACCGGGGAGCTGTTTTTT.

This clonotype was seen a few times. The chain combines TRBV7-3 with TRBJ2-3; tentatively, D is TRBD2 (6 bases). From germline, CDR1 is SGHTA and CDR2 FQGTGA. CDR3 length: 16 residues. The ends were cut back, 1 base at V and 3 bases at J, with 14 bases in the middle. CDR3 DNA: TGTGCCAGCAGCTTAAACGGCGGGGTAGGGACAGATACGCAGTATTTT. Translation gives CASSLNGGVGTDTQYF.

The chain couples TRBV11-2 to TRBJ2-6; D unresolved. The CDR3 covers 15 residues. Germline V gives CDR1 SGHAT, CDR2 FQNNGV. V lost 1 base and J lost 1, with 5 bases in between. The CDR3 region has the DNA TGTGCCAGCAGCTTAGTAAGGTCTGGGGCCAACGTCCTGACTTTC. Translation gives CASSLVRSGANVLTF.

Ten or more counts support this clonotype. This chain uses TRBV12-3 or TRBV12-4 with TRBJ1-5; D ambiguous. Trimming shortened V by 2 bases and J by 0 bases, and 8 bases separated the two germline ends. The CDR3 loop spans 15 amino acids. CDR3 region: CASSLQPISNQPQHF. The DNA for the CDR3 is TGTGCCAGCAGTTTACAGCCGATTAGCAATCAGCCCCAGCATTTT.

The sample holds a few counts of this clonotype. The chain has TRBV11-1 and TRBJ2-5; no firm D call. CDR1 is SGHAT, CDR2 FQDESV, per germline (reference sequence). V dropped 5 bases and J dropped 5 bases, with 9 bases sitting between them. CDR3 length: 12 amino acids. The CDR3 here is CASSHRWETQYF. The CDR3 DNA reads TGTGCCAGCAGCCACCGATGGGAGACCCAGTACTTC.

The chain employs TRBV24-1 and TRBJ2-1; 14 nucleotides align to TRBD2. The CDR3 is 16 residues long. The germline V gene encodes CDR1 KGHDR and CDR2 SFDVKD. Losses at the gene ends were 5 bases for V and 3 bases for J; bases not matched to a gene: 2. CDR3 bases: TGTGCCACCAGTGCCGGGACTAGCGGGAGCTACAATGAGCAGTTCTTC. Encoded protein: CATSAGTSGSYNEQFF.

The chain carries TRBV18 and TRBJ2-1, with D possibly called TRBD1 or TRBD2 (5 bases each). V was cut by 4 bases and J by 4 bases, with 29 bases left in between. CDR3 length equals 20 residues. Germline V lookup: CDR1 KGHSH, CDR2 LQKENI. Here the CDR3 DNA reads TGTGCCAGCTCACTAATATATTGGGGGTCACTGGATGAATCGTACAATGAGCAGTTCTTC. This codes for CASSLIYWGSLDESYNEQFF.

Here the CDR3 DNA reads TGTGCCAGCGCGTCCGAGACCCAGTACTTC. Translating gives CASASETQYF. The chain recombines TRBV7-8 with TRBJ2-5; D is undetermined. The CDR3 runs to 10 residues. CDR1 is SGHVS and CDR2 is FQNEAQ in the germline V gene. V was trimmed by 8 bases and J by 5 bases, leaving 6 bases between them. The full variable domain, completed using reference TRBV7-8 and TRBJ2-5, is GAGVSQSPRYKVAKRGQDVALRCDPISGHVSLFWYQQALGQGPEFLTYFQNEAQLDKSGLPSDRFFAERPEGSVSTLKIQRTQQEDSAVYLCASASETQYFGPGTRLLVL.

Only a few counts were recorded for this clonotype. V and J are TRBV20-1 and TRBJ1-1; TRBD1 might be the D (5 bases). Germline-derived CDR1 and CDR2 are DFQATT and SNEGSKA (reference sequence). The length of the CDR3 is 13 residues. Trimming took 2 bases from V and 5 from J, leaving 12 bases between them. The CDR3 protein is CSARLQGRTEAFF. The CDR3 nucleotides read TGCAGTGCTAGACTCCAGGGAAGAACTGAAGCTTTCTTT.

V gene TRBV10-3 combines with J gene TRBJ1-2; 9 bases fit TRBD1. The CDR3 covers 15 residues. The ends lost 6 bases at V and 2 bases at J; junction bases unmatched: 7. The germline V gene encodes CDR1 ENHRY and CDR2 SYGVKD. The CDR3 nucleotides read TGTGCCATCAGGAGCGCGGGACAGGGAAACTATGGCTACACCTTC. Translated: CAIRSAGQGNYGYTF.